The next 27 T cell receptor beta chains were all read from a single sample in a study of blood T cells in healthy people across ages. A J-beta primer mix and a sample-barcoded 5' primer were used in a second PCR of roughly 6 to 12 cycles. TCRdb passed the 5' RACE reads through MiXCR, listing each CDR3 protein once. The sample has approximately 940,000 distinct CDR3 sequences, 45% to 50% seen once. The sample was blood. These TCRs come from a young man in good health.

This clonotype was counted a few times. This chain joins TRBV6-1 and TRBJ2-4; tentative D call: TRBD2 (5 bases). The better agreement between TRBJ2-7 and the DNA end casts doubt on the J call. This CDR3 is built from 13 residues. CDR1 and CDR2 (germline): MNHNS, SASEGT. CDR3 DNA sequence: TGTGCCAGCAGTGTTTTACTAGTCTACGAGCAGTACTTC. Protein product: CASSVLLVYEQYF.

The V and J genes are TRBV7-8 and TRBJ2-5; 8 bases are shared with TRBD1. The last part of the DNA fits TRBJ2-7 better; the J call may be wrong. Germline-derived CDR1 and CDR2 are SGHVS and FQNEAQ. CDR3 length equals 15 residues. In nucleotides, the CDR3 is TGTGCCAGCAGCTCTAGGACAGGGAAGACCTACGAGCAGTACTTC. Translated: CASSSRTGKTYEQYF.

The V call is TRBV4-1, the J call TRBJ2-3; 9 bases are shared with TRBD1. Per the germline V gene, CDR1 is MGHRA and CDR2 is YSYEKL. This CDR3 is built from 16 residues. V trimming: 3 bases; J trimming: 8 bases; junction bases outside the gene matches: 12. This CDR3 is CASSHPRDRASRTQYF. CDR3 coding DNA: TGCGCCAGCAGCCACCCCCGGGACAGGGCCAGTCGTACGCAGTATTTT.

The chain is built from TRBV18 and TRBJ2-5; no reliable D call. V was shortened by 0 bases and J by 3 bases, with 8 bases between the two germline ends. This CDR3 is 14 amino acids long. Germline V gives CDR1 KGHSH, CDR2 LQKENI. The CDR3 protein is CASSPPRAKETQYF. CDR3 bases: TGTGCCAGCTCACCACCAAGGGCCAAAGAGACCCAGTACTTC. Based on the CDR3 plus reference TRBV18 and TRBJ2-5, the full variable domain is NAGVMQNPRHLVRRRGQEARLRCSPMKGHSHVYWYRQLPEEGLKFMVYLQKENIIDESGMPKERFSAEFPKEGPSILRIQQVVRGDSAAYFCASSPPRAKETQYFGPGTRLLVL.

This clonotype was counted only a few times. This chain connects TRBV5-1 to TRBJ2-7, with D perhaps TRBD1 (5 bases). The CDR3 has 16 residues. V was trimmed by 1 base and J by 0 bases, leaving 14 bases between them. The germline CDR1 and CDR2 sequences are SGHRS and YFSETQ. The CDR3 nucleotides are TGCGCCAGCAGCTTGCCCCAAGGTAGGGGCTCCTACGAGCAGTACTTC. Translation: CASSLPQGRGSYEQYF. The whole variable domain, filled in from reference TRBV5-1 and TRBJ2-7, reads KAGVTQTPRYLIKTRGQQVTLSCSPISGHRSVSWYQQTPGQGLQFLFEYFSETQRNKGNFPGRFSGRQFSNSRSEMNVSTLELGDSALYLCASSLPQGRGSYEQYFGPGTRLTVT.

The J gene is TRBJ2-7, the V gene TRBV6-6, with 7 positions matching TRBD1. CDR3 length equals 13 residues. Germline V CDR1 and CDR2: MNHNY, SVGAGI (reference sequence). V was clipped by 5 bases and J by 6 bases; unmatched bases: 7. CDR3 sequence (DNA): TGTGCCAGCAGTCCACAGGGGCTGGGCGAGCAGTACTTC. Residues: CASSPQGLGEQYF.

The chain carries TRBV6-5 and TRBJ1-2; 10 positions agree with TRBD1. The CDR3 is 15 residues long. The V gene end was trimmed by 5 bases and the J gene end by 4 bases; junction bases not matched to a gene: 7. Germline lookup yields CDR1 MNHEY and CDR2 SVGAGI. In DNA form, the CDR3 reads TGTGCCAGCAGTAAAGGACAGGGGGTTAGCTATGGCTACACCTTC. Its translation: CASSKGQGVSYGYTF.

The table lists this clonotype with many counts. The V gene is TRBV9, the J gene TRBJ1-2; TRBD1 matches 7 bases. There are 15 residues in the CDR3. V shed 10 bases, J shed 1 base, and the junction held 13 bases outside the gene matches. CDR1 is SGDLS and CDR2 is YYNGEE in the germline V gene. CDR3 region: CACSAGAGGNYGYTF. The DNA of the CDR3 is TGTGCCTGCTCCGCCGGGGCAGGGGGTAACTATGGCTACACCTTC.

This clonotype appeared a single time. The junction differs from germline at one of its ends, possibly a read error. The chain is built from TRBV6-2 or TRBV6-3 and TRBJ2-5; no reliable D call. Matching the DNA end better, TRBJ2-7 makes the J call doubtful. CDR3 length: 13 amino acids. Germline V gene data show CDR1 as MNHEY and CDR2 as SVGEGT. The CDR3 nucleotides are TGTGCCGGCAGTTATAACAGAGCCTACGAGCAGTACTTC. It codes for CAGSYNRAYEQYF.

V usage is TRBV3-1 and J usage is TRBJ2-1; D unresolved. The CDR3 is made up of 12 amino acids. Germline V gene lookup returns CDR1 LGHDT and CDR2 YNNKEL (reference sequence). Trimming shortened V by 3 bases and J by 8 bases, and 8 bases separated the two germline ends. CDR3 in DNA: TGTGCCAGCAGCCATTGGTCAGATGAGCAGTTCTTC. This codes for CASSHWSDEQFF.

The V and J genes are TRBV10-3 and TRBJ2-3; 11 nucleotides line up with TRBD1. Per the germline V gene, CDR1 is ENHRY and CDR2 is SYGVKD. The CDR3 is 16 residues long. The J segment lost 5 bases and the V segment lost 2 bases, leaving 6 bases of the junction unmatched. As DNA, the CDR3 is TGTGCCATCAGTGAGCCGGGGGACAGGGGGGGAGATACGCAGTATTTT. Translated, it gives CAISEPGDRGGDTQYF.

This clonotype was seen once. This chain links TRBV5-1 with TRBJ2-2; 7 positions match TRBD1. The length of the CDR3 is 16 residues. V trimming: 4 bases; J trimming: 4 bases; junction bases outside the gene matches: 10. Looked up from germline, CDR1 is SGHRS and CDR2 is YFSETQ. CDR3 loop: CASSNVDRVGTGELFF. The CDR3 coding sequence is TGCGCCAGCAGCAATGTTGACAGGGTGGGCACCGGGGAGCTGTTTTTT.

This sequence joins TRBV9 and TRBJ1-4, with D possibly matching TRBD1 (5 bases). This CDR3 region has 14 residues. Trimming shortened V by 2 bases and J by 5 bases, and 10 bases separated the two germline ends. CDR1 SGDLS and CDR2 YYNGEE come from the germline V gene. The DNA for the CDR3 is TGTGCCAGCAGCGTGGAGGGGCTAAATGAAAAACTGTTTTTT. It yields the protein CASSVEGLNEKLFF.

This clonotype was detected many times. The CDR3 loop reads CSAPSGGALYEQYF. The DNA of the CDR3 is TGCAGTGCTCCTAGCGGGGGGGCTCTCTACGAGCAGTACTTC. The chain couples TRBV20-1 to TRBJ2-7; 12 bases line up with TRBD2. CDR1 is DFQATT, CDR2 SNEGSKA, per germline (reference sequence). This CDR3 region has 14 residues. J lost 3 bases, V lost 5 bases, and 5 bases had no gene match.

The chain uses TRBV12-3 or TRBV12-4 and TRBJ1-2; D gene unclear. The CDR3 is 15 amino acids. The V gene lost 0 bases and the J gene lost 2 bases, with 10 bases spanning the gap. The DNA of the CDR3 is TGTGCCAGCAGTTTAGCGCTTAGGGAAAACTATGGCTACACCTTC. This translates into CASSLALRENYGYTF.

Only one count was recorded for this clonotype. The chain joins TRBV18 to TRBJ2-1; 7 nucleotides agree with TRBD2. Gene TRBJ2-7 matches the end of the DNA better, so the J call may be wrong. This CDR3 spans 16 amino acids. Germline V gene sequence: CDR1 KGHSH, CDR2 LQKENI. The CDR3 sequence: CASSPPGSGVYNEQYF. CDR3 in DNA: TGTGCCAGCTCACCACCAGGGAGCGGGGTCTACAATGAGCAGTACTTC.

CDR3 nucleotide sequence: TGCGCCAGCAGCCAAGCTTTACCTAGCTCCTACGAGCAGTACTTC. Translating it yields CASSQALPSSYEQYF. The chain has TRBV4-3 and TRBJ2-4; D ambiguous. The DNA end favors TRBJ2-7, so the J call may be wrong. CDR3 length: 15 amino acids. Germline CDR1 LGHNA, CDR2 YSLEER.

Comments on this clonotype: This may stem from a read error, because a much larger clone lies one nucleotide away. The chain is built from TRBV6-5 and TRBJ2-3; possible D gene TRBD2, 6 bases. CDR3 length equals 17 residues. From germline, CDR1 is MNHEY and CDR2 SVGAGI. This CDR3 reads CASSYSGGRMGTDTLYF. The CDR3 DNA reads TGTGCCAGCAGTTACTCGGGGGGTAGGATGGGCACAGATACGCTGTATTTT.

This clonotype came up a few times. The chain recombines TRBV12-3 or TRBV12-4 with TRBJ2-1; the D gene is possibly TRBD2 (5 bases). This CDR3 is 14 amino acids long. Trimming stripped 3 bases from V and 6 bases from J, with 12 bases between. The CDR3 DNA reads TGTGCCAGCAGTTTGGCCCCCGAGGGCAATGAGCAGTTCTTC. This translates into CASSLAPEGNEQFF.

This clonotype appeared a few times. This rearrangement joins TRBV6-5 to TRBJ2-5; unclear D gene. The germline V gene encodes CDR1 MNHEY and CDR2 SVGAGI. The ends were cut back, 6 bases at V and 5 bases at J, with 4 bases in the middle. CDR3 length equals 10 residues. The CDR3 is CASRDETQYF. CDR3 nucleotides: TGTGCCAGCAGAGATGAGACCCAGTACTTC.

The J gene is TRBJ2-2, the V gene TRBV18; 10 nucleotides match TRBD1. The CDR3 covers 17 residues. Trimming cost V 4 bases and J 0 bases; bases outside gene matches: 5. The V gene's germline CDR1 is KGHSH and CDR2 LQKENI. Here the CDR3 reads CASSQWDRGSNTGELFF. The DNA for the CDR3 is TGTGCCAGCTCACAGTGGGACAGGGGATCGAACACCGGGGAGCTGTTTTTT.

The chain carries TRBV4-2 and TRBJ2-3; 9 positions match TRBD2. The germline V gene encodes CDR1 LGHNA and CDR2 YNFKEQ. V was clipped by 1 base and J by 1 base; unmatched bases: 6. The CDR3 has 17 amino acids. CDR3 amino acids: CASSQAGTSFGTDTQYF. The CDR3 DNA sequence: TGTGCCAGCAGCCAAGCGGGGACTAGCTTTGGCACAGATACGCAGTATTTT.

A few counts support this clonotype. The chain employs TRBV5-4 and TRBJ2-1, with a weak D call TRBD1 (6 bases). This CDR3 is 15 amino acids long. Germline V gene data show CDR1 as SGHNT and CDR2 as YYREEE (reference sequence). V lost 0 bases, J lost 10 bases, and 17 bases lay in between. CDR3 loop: CASSLEQGTAYEQFF. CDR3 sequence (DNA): TGTGCCAGCAGCTTGGAACAGGGTACCGCCTACGAGCAGTTCTTC. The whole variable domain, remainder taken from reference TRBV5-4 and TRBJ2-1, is ETGVTQSPTHLIKTRGQQVTLRCSSQSGHNTVSWYQQALGQGPQFIFQYYREEENGRGNFPPRFSGLQFPNYSSELNVNALELDDSALYLCASSLEQGTAYEQFFGPGTRLTVL.

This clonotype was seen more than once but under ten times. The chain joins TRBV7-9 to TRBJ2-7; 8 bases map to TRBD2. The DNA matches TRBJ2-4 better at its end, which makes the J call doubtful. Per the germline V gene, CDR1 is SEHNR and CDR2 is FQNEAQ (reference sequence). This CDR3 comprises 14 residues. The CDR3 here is CASSDGREDNIQYF. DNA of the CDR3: TGTGCCAGCAGCGACGGGAGGGAGGACAACATTCAGTACTTC.

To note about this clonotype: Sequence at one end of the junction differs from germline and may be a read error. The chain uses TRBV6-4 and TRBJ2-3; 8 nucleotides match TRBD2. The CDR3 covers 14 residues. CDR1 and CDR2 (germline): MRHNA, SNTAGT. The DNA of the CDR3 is TGTGCCGGCAGTCCGGGGGGGGGAGGAGATACGCAGTATTTT. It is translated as CAGSPGGGGDTQYF.

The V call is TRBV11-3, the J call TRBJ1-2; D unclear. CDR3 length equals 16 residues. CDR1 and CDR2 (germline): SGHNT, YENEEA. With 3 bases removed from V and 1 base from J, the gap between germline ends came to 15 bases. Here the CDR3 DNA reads TGTGCCAGCAGCTTGGGCCTCCGGAGAAATAACTATGGCTACACCTTC. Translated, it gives CASSLGLRRNNYGYTF.

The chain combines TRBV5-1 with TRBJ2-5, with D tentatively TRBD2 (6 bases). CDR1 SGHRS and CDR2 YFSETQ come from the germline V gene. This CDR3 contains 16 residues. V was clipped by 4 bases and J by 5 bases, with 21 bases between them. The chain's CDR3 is CASSKLAGTLTETQYF. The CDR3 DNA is TGCGCCAGCAGCAAACTCGCCGGGACTCTCACGGAGACCCAGTACTTC.